The clone carrying this T cell receptor beta chain came up a few times. Its antigen is not known. Attachment of unique molecular identifiers to individual cDNA molecules was performed. In TCRdb, the 5' RACE reads were re-called with MiXCR into one record per CDR3 protein. The sample holds roughly 64,000 distinct CDR3 sequences, roughly 14% seen once. V was clipped by 6 bases and J by 3 bases, with 17 bases between them. Germline assignment: CDR1 SGHAT and CDR2 FQNNGV. The CDR3 length is 15 residues. These data come from a study of early T cells in non-severe SARS-CoV-2 infection. Across the whole study: Sequenced bulk RNA came from whole blood that was unsorted, and chains were unpaired.

Study observations and caveats: VDJdb-based annotation leaned toward anti-spike CD8 responses and missed private and CD4 specificities.

Sample: whole blood. The sequence came from an adult who was a healthcare worker with PCR-confirmed SARS-CoV-2 infection or an uninfected control (not recorded which). The chain links TRBV11-2 to TRBJ1-1; D may be TRBD1 (6 bases). The DNA for the CDR3 is TGTGCCAGCAGTCACACGGGGAGGGGGGACACTGAAGCTTTCTTT. Its translation is CASSHTGRGDTEAFF.